Listed below are T cell receptor beta chains from one sample, sequenced in a study of control samples from healthy donors and cancer patients. Generated by immunoSEQ multiplex PCR, the TCRdb table keeps only in-frame clones and is missing some. This table holds around 120,000 clones, about 93% found once. Sequencing was performed on PBMCs. Receptor source: a man between 45 and 60 years old with head and neck cancer. Each CDR3 is given with its conserved first and last residue. The D gene is left open where the match is weak. The listing skips clone size in some rows; elsewhere it reads once, few, many or a size class.

CDR3nt: TGTGCCAGCAGTGTTCTACAAGGGAGATATAATGAAAAACTGTTTTTT
CDR3aa: CASSVLQGRYNEKLFF
v_gene: TRBV6-1
j_gene: TRBJ1-4
abundance: NA
d_gene: NA

CDR3nt: TGTGCCAGTCGCCTTACCCCCTCGACAGGGTCTAATCAGCCCCAGCATTTT
CDR3aa: CASRLTPSTGSNQPQHF
v_gene: TRBV3-1/TRBV3-2
j_gene: TRBJ1-5
abundance: NA
d_gene: TRBD1

CDR3nt: TGTGCCAGCAGGTCCGGGACTAGTTTCACCGGGGAGCTGTTTTTT
CDR3aa: CASRSGTSFTGELFF
v_gene: TRBV7-2
j_gene: TRBJ2-2
abundance: NA
d_gene: TRBD2

CDR3nt: TGCGCCAGCAGCCAAGTTCTGAGGGACACCGGGGAGCTGTTTTTT
CDR3aa: CASSQVLRDTGELFF
v_gene: TRBV4-3
j_gene: TRBJ2-2
abundance: NA
d_gene: NA

CDR3nt: TGTGCCAGCTCACAGGGCCTAGATCACGGCTACACCTTC
CDR3aa: CASSQGLDHGYTF
v_gene: TRBV18
j_gene: TRBJ1-2
abundance: NA
d_gene: NA

CDR3nt: TGTGCCAGTAGTATAGGGGCGGGAGCGGACGGGACCGGGGAGCTGTTTTTT
CDR3aa: CASSIGAGADGTGELFF
v_gene: TRBV19
j_gene: TRBJ2-2
abundance: NA
d_gene: TRBD2

CDR3nt: TGTGCCAGCAGAAATAGGGGGGAGAACACTGAAGCTTTCTTT
CDR3aa: CASRNRGENTEAFF
v_gene: TRBV9
j_gene: TRBJ1-1
abundance: NA
d_gene: NA

CDR3nt: TGTGCCAGCAGCCAATCAGGGGGGACCTACGAGCAGTACTTC
CDR3aa: CASSQSGGTYEQYF
v_gene: TRBV3-1/TRBV3-2
j_gene: TRBJ2-7
abundance: NA
d_gene: NA

CDR3nt: TGCGCCAGCAGCCAAGAACTTTTGCGACAGGGCTATGGCTACACCTTC
CDR3aa: CASSQELLRQGYGYTF
v_gene: TRBV4-3
j_gene: TRBJ1-2
abundance: NA
d_gene: TRBD1

CDR3nt: TGTGCCAGCAGCTTAGGGGCAGCGAGGCCCCAGCATTTT
CDR3aa: CASSLGAARPQHF
v_gene: TRBV7-9
j_gene: TRBJ1-5
abundance: NA
d_gene: NA

CDR3nt: TGCGCCAGCAGCTTAGACAGACAAGAGACCCAGTACTTC
CDR3aa: CASSLDRQETQYF
v_gene: TRBV5-1
j_gene: TRBJ2-5
abundance: NA
d_gene: NA

CDR3nt: TGCGCCAGCAGCTTGGCCTCCGCAGGCCAGACTGAAGCTTTCTTT
CDR3aa: CASSLASAGQTEAFF
v_gene: TRBV5-1
j_gene: TRBJ1-1
abundance: NA
d_gene: NA

CDR3nt: TGTGCCAGCAGCTTAGAGCCCTACGAGCAGTACTTC
CDR3aa: CASSLEPYEQYF
v_gene: TRBV11-2
j_gene: TRBJ2-7
abundance: once
d_gene: NA

CDR3nt: TGTGCCAGCAGCAAAGACCCGGAGGCAGAAGCTTTCTTT
CDR3aa: CASSKDPEAEAFF
v_gene: TRBV11-1
j_gene: TRBJ1-1
abundance: NA
d_gene: NA

CDR3nt: TGTGCCAGCAGTTACGCCACGGGCAGGGGCAATTCACCCCTCCACTTT
CDR3aa: CASSYATGRGNSPLHF
v_gene: TRBV6-5
j_gene: TRBJ1-6
abundance: NA
d_gene: NA

CDR3nt: TGTGCCAGCAGTGGTCCCAGGGGGCGCACGGACACTGAAGCTTTCTTT
CDR3aa: CASSGPRGRTDTEAFF
v_gene: TRBV2
j_gene: TRBJ1-1
abundance: few
d_gene: TRBD1

CDR3nt: TGCGCCAGCATTTCGGACCGGGACAAAGAGACCCAGTACTTC
CDR3aa: CASISDRDKETQYF
v_gene: TRBV10-2
j_gene: TRBJ2-5
abundance: NA
d_gene: NA

CDR3nt: TGTGCCAGTAGCGACAGCCTCTATGAAAAACTGTTTTTT
CDR3aa: CASSDSLYEKLFF
v_gene: TRBV19
j_gene: TRBJ1-4
abundance: NA
d_gene: NA

CDR3nt: TGTGCCAGCAGTGTCTACAGGGGGAGGGACACTGAAGCTTTCTTT
CDR3aa: CASSVYRGRDTEAFF
v_gene: TRBV27
j_gene: TRBJ1-1
abundance: once
d_gene: TRBD1

CDR3nt: TGTGCCAGCAGGATGTCCTTAGCGGGGGAAGAGACCCAGTACTTC
CDR3aa: CASRMSLAGEETQYF
v_gene: TRBV2
j_gene: TRBJ2-5
abundance: NA
d_gene: TRBD2

CDR3nt: TGTGCCAGCAGCCCTTTCGGGGGGGCTCCATACAATGAGCAGTTCTTC
CDR3aa: CASSPFGGAPYNEQFF
v_gene: TRBV7-9
j_gene: TRBJ2-1
abundance: NA
d_gene: TRBD2

CDR3nt: TGTGCCTGGCTACCCAGGGGGCGGTGGACTGAAGCTTTCTTT
CDR3aa: CAWLPRGRWTEAFF
v_gene: TRBV30
j_gene: TRBJ1-1
abundance: NA
d_gene: TRBD1

CDR3nt: TGTGCCAGCAGTCAAGTCAAATGGGAGCTGTTTTTT
CDR3aa: CASSQVKWELFF
v_gene: TRBV3-1/TRBV3-2
j_gene: TRBJ2-2
abundance: NA
d_gene: NA

CDR3nt: TGTGCCAGCAGCCAAGGGGGGACGGATGGCTACACCTTC
CDR3aa: CASSQGGTDGYTF
v_gene: TRBV7-3
j_gene: TRBJ1-2
abundance: NA
d_gene: NA

CDR3nt: TGTGCCAGCTCACAAGGACGCGGATTCTACGAGCAGTACTTC
CDR3aa: CASSQGRGFYEQYF
v_gene: TRBV18
j_gene: TRBJ2-7
abundance: NA
d_gene: NA

CDR3nt: TGCGCCAGCAGCTTCGGGACGGACTCCTACGAGCAGTACTTC
CDR3aa: CASSFGTDSYEQYF
v_gene: TRBV5-1
j_gene: TRBJ2-7
abundance: NA
d_gene: NA

CDR3nt: TGTGCCTGGAGTTGGGGTCAGGGACAAGAGACCCAGTACTTC
CDR3aa: CAWSWGQGQETQYF
v_gene: TRBV30
j_gene: TRBJ2-5
abundance: NA
d_gene: NA

CDR3nt: TGTGCCAGCAGCCGCGAGGGCGGGAACACTGAAGCTTTCTTT
CDR3aa: CASSREGGNTEAFF
v_gene: TRBV7-9
j_gene: TRBJ1-1
abundance: NA
d_gene: NA

CDR3nt: TGCGCCAGCAGCTTTAGCGGGGATCTTAGCACAGATACGCAGTATTTT
CDR3aa: CASSFSGDLSTDTQYF
v_gene: TRBV5-1
j_gene: TRBJ2-3
abundance: NA
d_gene: TRBD2

CDR3nt: TGTGCCAGCAGCCCCCTGGGGGGGGAGACCCAGTACTTC
CDR3aa: CASSPLGGETQYF
v_gene: TRBV7-3
j_gene: TRBJ2-5
abundance: NA
d_gene: TRBD2

CDR3nt: TGCGCCAGCAGCCCGACAGGGGTTATGGGGGAGCAGTACTTC
CDR3aa: CASSPTGVMGEQYF
v_gene: TRBV4-1
j_gene: TRBJ2-7
abundance: once
d_gene: TRBD1

CDR3nt: TGTGCCAGCAGCTTAGGAAGTTCGGGGGCCAACGTCCTGACTTTC
CDR3aa: CASSLGSSGANVLTF
v_gene: TRBV7-9
j_gene: TRBJ2-6
abundance: NA
d_gene: NA

CDR3nt: TGTGCCAGCAGCCGAACCGGGACTAGCGGGGGGATTGAGCAGTTCTTC
CDR3aa: CASSRTGTSGGIEQFF
v_gene: TRBV7-6
j_gene: TRBJ2-1
abundance: NA
d_gene: TRBD2

CDR3nt: TGTGCCAGTAAGGGGGGGCCCGGAGCCAATGAGCAGTTCTTC
CDR3aa: CASKGGPGANEQFF
v_gene: TRBV19
j_gene: TRBJ2-1
abundance: NA
d_gene: NA

CDR3nt: TGTGCCAGCAGCTACAGGGCTAACTATGGCTACACCTTC
CDR3aa: CASSYRANYGYTF
v_gene: TRBV6-5
j_gene: TRBJ1-2
abundance: NA
d_gene: NA

CDR3nt: TGTGCCAGCAGCCTTCAAGAGACCCAGTACTTC
CDR3aa: CASSLQETQYF
v_gene: TRBV7-9
j_gene: TRBJ2-5
abundance: NA
d_gene: NA

CDR3nt: TGTGCCAGCAAAGGGGCAGCGAGCTCCTACGAGCAGTACTTC
CDR3aa: CASKGAASSYEQYF
v_gene: TRBV6-5
j_gene: TRBJ2-7
abundance: NA
d_gene: NA

CDR3nt: TGTGCCAGCAGTCCTAACAGGGGACTCTCTGGAAACACCATATATTTT
CDR3aa: CASSPNRGLSGNTIYF
v_gene: TRBV7-2
j_gene: TRBJ1-3
abundance: NA
d_gene: TRBD1

CDR3nt: TGTGCCATCAGTGAGTCGGGCGGGGGGGTTTTCGAGACCCAGTACTTC
CDR3aa: CAISESGGGVFETQYF
v_gene: TRBV10-3
j_gene: TRBJ2-5
abundance: NA
d_gene: TRBD2

CDR3nt: TGTGCCAGCACCCAGACAGGGCCCCTTTCCGCCGGGGAGCTGTTTTTT
CDR3aa: CASTQTGPLSAGELFF
v_gene: TRBV7-2
j_gene: TRBJ2-2
abundance: NA
d_gene: TRBD1

CDR3nt: TGTGCCAGCTCACGACGGACGCCTGAAAAACTGTTTTTT
CDR3aa: CASSRRTPEKLFF
v_gene: TRBV18
j_gene: TRBJ1-4
abundance: NA
d_gene: NA

CDR3nt: TGTGCCACCGGGGGTGTCTGGGGTAACTATGGCTACACCTTC
CDR3aa: CATGGVWGNYGYTF
v_gene: TRBV5-4
j_gene: TRBJ1-2
abundance: NA
d_gene: NA

CDR3nt: TGTGCCAGCTCACGGGAGGTAGGGGTCAATACGCAGTATTTT
CDR3aa: CASSREVGVNTQYF
v_gene: TRBV18
j_gene: TRBJ2-3
abundance: NA
d_gene: NA

CDR3nt: TGTGCCAGCAGCTTGGCCAGGGGGGCAGGGGGCCGAGAGACCCAGTACTTC
CDR3aa: CASSLARGAGGRETQYF
v_gene: TRBV5-4
j_gene: TRBJ2-5
abundance: once
d_gene: TRBD1

CDR3nt: TGTGCCAGCAGTGGAAGAGAGCAGTACTTC
CDR3aa: CASSGREQYF
v_gene: TRBV2
j_gene: TRBJ2-7
abundance: NA
d_gene: NA

CDR3nt: TGTGCCACCAGTACGGGACTAGCGGGGGGAATAGATACGCAGTATTTT
CDR3aa: CATSTGLAGGIDTQYF
v_gene: TRBV24-1
j_gene: TRBJ2-3
abundance: NA
d_gene: TRBD2

CDR3nt: TGTGCCAGCAGTGAATCCGCTAGGACCCTCCACTTT
CDR3aa: CASSESARTLHF
v_gene: TRBV2
j_gene: TRBJ1-6
abundance: NA
d_gene: NA

CDR3nt: TGCGCCAGCAGCGTAAGGAGGGGCGGGGGGGAGAACACCGGGGAGCTGTTTTTT
CDR3aa: CASSVRRGGGENTGELFF
v_gene: TRBV9
j_gene: TRBJ2-2
abundance: few
d_gene: TRBD2

CDR3nt: TGTGCCAGCAGCTTCGGGGGAGGCTACACCTTC
CDR3aa: CASSFGGGYTF
v_gene: TRBV7-2
j_gene: TRBJ1-2
abundance: NA
d_gene: NA

CDR3nt: TGTGCCTGGAGACGGATAGCGGGCACCTACGAGCAGTACTTC
CDR3aa: CAWRRIAGTYEQYF
v_gene: TRBV30
j_gene: TRBJ2-7
abundance: NA
d_gene: TRBD2

CDR3nt: TGTGCCAGCAGTGAGGACAGTCGGCAAGAGACCCAGTACTTC
CDR3aa: CASSEDSRQETQYF
v_gene: TRBV28
j_gene: TRBJ2-5
abundance: NA
d_gene: NA